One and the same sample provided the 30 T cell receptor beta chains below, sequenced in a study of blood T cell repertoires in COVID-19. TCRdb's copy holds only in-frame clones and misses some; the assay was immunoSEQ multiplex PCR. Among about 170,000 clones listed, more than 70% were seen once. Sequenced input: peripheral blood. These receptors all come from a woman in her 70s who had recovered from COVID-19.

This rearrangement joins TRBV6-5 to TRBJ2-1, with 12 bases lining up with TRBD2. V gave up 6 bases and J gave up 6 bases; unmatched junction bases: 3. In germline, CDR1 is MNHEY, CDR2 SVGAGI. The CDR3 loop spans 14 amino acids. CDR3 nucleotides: TGTGCCAGCAGCCGGACTAGCGGGGTCAATGAGCAGTTCTTC. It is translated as CASSRTSGVNEQFF.

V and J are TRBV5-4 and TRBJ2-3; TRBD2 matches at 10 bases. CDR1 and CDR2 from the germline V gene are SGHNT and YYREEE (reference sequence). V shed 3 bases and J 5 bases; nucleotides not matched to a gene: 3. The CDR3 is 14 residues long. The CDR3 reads CASSSQREGDTQYF. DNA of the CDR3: TGTGCCAGCAGCTCCCAGCGGGAGGGAGATACGCAGTATTTT.

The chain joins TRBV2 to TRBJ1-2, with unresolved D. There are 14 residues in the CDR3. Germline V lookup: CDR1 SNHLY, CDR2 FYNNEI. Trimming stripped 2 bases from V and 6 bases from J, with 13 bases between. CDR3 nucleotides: TGTGCCAGCAGTGAAACGAGAAGTTTGGATGGCTACACCTTC. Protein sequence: CASSETRSLDGYTF.

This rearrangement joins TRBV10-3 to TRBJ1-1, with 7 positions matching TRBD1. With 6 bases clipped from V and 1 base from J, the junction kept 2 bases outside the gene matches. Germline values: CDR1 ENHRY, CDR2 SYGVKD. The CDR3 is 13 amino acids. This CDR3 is CAIRQGTNTEAFF. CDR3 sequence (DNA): TGTGCCATCAGACAGGGGACGAACACTGAAGCTTTCTTT.

The CDR3 DNA follows: TGCGCCAGCAGCCGGGGTGGGCTAGCGGCGAACACCGGGGAGCTGTTTTTT. As protein: CASSRGGLAANTGELFF. The genes are TRBV4-1 and TRBJ2-2, with TRBD2 matching 7 bases. CDR1 and CDR2 from the germline V gene are MGHRA and YSYEKL. The length of the CDR3 is 17 residues. The V segment lost 4 bases and the J segment 0 bases; nucleotides outside the gene matches: 8.

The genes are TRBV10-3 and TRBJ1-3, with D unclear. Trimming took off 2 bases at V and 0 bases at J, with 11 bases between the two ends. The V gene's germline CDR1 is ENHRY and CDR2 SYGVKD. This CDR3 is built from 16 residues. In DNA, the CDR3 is TGTGCCATCAGTGAGCTTGGCACCCACTCTGGAAACACCATATATTTT. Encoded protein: CAISELGTHSGNTIYF.

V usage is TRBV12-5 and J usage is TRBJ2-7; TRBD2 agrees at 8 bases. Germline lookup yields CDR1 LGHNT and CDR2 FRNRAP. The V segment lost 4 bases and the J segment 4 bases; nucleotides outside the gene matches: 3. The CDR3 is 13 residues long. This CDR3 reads CASGSGGMYEQYF. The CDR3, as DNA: TGTGCTAGTGGTTCGGGGGGGATGTACGAGCAGTACTTC.

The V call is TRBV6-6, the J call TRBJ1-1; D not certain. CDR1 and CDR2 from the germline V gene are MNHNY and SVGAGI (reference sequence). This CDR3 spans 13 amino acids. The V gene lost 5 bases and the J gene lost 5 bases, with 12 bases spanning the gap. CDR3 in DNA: TGTGCCAGCAGTCAGGACTTGGGTACTGAAGCTTTCTTT. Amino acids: CASSQDLGTEAFF.

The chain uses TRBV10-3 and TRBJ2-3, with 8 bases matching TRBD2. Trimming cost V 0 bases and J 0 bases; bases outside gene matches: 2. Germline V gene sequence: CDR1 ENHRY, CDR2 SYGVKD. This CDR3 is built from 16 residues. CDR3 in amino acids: CAISESSGRSTDTQYF. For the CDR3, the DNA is TGTGCCATCAGTGAGTCCAGCGGGAGAAGCACAGATACGCAGTATTTT.

The CDR3 reads CASRLTGAGGRYGYTF. CDR3 nucleotides: TGTGCCAGCAGGTTAACAGGGGCAGGGGGCCGCTATGGCTACACCTTC. The chain has TRBV3-1 (or the pseudogene TRBV3-2) and TRBJ1-2, with 8 bases that match TRBD1. The V gene end was trimmed by 6 bases and the J gene end by 4 bases; junction bases not matched to a gene: 13. The CDR3 runs to 16 residues. Germline V lookup: CDR1 LGHDT, CDR2 YNNKEL (reference sequence).

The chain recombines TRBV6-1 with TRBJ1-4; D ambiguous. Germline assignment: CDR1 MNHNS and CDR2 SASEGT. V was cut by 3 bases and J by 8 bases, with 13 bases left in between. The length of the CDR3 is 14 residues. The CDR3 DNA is TGTGCCAGCAGTGATAACAGTGCTGGGGAAAAACTGTTTTTT. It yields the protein CASSDNSAGEKLFF.

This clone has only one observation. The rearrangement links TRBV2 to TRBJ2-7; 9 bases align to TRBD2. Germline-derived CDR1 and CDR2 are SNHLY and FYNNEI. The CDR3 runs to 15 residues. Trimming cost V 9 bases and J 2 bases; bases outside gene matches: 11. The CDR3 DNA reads TGTGCCAGTAGCGGGAGCGGGTGGTCCCCCTACGAGCAGTACTTC. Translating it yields CASSGSGWSPYEQYF.

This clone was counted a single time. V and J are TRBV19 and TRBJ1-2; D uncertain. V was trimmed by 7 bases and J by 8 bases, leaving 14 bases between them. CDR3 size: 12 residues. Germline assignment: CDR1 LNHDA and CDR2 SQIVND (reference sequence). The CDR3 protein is CASTPGERGYTF. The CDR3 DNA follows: TGTGCCAGTACGCCCGGGGAGAGGGGCTACACCTTC.

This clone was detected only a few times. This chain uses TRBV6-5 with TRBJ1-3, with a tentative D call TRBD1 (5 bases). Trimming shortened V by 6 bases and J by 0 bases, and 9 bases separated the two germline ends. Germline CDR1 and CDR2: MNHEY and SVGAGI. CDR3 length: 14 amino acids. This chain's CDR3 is CASRTRGSGNTIYF. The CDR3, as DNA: TGTGCCAGCAGAACAAGGGGCTCTGGAAACACCATATATTTT.

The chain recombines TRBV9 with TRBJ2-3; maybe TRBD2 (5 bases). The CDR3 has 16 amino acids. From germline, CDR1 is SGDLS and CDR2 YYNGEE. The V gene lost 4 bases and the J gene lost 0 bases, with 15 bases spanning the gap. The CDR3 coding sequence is TGTGCCAGCAGCCGTAGAGGGCGTGGGAGCACAGATACGCAGTATTTT. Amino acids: CASSRRGRGSTDTQYF.

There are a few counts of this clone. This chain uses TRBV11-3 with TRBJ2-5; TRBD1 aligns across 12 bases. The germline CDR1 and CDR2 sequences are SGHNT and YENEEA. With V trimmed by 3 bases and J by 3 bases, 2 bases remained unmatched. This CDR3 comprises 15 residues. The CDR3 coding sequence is TGTGCCAGCAGCTTGGGACAGGGGGCTAAAGAGACCCAGTACTTC. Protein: CASSLGQGAKETQYF.

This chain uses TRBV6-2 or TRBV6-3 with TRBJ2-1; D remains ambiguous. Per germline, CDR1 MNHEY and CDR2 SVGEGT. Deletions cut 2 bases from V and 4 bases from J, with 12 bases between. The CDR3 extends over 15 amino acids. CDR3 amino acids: CASSYPLLGYNEQFF. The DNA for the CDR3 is TGTGCCAGCAGTTACCCTCTCCTAGGATACAATGAGCAGTTCTTC.

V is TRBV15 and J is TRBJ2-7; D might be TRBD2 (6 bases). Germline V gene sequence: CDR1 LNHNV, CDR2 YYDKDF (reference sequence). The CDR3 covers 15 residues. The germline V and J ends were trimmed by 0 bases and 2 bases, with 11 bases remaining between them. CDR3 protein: CATSRDIGGAYEQYF. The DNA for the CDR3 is TGTGCCACCAGCAGAGATATTGGCGGGGCCTACGAGCAGTACTTC.

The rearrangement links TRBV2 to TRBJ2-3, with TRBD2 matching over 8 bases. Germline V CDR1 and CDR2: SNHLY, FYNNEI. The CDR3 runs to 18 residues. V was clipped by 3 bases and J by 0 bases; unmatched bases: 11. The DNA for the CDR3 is TGTGCCAGCAGTGACGGACTAGCCCCCGAACTAAGCACAGATACGCAGTATTTT. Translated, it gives CASSDGLAPELSTDTQYF.

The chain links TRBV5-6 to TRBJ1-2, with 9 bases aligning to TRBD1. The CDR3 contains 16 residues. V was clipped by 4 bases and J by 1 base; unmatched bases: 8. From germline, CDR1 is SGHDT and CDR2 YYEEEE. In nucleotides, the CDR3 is TGTGCCAGCAGCCGCCCCCAGGGACAGGGTAACTATGGCTACACCTTC. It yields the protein CASSRPQGQGNYGYTF.

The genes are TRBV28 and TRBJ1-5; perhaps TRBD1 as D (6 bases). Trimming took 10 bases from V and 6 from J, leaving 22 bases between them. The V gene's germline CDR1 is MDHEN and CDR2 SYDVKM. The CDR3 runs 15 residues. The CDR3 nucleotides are TGTGCCACCCACCCTGGTGCAGGGGCTAGTCAGCCCCAGCATTTT. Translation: CATHPGAGASQPQHF.

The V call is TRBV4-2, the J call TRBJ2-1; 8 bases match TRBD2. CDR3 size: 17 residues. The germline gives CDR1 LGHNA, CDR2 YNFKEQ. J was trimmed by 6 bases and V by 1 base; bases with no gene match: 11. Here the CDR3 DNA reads TGTGCCAGCAGCCAAGGCGCGTGGCTAGCGGGCGGCAATGAGCAGTTCTTC. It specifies CASSQGAWLAGGNEQFF.

For the CDR3, the DNA is TGTGCCAGCAGCGCCCCCTCCCCTACCCCCTACAATGAGCAGTTCTTC. This gives the protein CASSAPSPTPYNEQFF. The chain carries TRBV9 and TRBJ2-1; D is undetermined. The V gene lost 3 bases and the J gene lost 2 bases, with 15 bases spanning the gap. Germline-derived CDR1 and CDR2 are SGDLS and YYNGEE. The CDR3 sequence is 16 residues long.

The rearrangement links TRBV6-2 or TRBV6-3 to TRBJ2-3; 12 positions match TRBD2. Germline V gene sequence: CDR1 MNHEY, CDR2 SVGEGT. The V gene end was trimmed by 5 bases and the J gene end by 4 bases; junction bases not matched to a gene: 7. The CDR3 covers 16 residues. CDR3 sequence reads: CASSPRLAGVADTQYF. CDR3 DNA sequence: TGTGCCAGCAGTCCCCGACTAGCGGGAGTTGCAGATACGCAGTATTTT.

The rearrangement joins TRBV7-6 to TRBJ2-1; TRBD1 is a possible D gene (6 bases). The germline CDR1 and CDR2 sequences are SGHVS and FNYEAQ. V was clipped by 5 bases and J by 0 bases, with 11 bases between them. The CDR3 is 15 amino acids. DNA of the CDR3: TGTGCCAGCAGCACAGGGACGGCCTCCTACAATGAGCAGTTCTTC. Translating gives CASSTGTASYNEQFF. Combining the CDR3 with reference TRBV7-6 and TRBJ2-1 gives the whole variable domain GAGVSQSPRYKVTKRGQDVALRCDPISGHVSLYWYRQALGQGPEFLTYFNYEAQQDKSGLPNDRFSAERPEGSISTLTIQRTEQRDSAMYRCASSTGTASYNEQFFGPGTRLTVL.

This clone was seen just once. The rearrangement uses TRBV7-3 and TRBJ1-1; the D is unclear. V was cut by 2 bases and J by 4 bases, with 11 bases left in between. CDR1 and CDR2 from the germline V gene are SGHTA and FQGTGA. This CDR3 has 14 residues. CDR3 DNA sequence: TGTGCCAGCAGCTTAGCGGGCGTCGGCACTGAAGCTTTCTTT. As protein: CASSLAGVGTEAFF.

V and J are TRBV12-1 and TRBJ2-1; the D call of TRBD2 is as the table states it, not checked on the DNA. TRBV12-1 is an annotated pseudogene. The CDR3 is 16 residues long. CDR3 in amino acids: CASSFGVVPSYNEQFF. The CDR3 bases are TGTGCCAGCAGCTTTGGAGTAGTCCCCTCCTACAATGAGCAGTTCTTC.

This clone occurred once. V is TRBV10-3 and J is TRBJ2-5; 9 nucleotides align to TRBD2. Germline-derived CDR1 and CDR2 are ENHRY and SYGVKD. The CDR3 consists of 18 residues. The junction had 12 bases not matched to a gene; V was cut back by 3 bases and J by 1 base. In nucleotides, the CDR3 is TGTGCCATCAGTGACGCCGCGGGAGCGGGAGGTCCCCAAGAGACCCAGTACTTC. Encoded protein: CAISDAAGAGGPQETQYF.

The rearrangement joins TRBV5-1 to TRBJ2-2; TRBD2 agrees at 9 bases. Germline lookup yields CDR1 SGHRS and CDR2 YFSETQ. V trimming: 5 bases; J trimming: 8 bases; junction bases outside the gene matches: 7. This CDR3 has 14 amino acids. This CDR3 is CASRGLAAVGELFF. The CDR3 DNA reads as TGCGCCAGCAGGGGACTAGCCGCAGTGGGGGAGCTGTTTTTT. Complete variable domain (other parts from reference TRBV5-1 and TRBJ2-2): KAGVTQTPRYLIKTRGQQVTLSCSPISGHRSVSWYQQTPGQGLQFLFEYFSETQRNKGNFPGRFSGRQFSNSRSEMNVSTLELGDSALYLCASRGLAAVGELFFGEGSRLTVL.

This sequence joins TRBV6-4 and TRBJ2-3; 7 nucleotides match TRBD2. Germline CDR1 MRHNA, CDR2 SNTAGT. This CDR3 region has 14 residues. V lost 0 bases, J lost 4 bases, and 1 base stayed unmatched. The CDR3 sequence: CASSDSAGPDTQYF. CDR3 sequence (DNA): TGTGCCAGCAGTGACTCAGCGGGGCCAGATACGCAGTATTTT.